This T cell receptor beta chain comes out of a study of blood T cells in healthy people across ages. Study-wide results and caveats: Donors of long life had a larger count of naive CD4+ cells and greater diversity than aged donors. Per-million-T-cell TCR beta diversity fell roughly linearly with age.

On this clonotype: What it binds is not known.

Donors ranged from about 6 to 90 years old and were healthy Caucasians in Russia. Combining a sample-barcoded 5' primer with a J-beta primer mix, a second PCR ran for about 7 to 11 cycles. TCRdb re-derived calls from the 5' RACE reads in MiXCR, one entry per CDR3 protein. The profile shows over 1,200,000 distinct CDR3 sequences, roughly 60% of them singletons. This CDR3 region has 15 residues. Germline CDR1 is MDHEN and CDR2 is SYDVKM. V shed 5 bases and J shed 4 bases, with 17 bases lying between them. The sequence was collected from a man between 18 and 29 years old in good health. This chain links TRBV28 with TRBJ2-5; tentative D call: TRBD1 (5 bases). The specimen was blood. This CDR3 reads CASSAAVRGIETQYF. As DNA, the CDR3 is TGTGCCAGCAGTGCCGCCGTAAGGGGTATAGAGACCCAGTACTTC.